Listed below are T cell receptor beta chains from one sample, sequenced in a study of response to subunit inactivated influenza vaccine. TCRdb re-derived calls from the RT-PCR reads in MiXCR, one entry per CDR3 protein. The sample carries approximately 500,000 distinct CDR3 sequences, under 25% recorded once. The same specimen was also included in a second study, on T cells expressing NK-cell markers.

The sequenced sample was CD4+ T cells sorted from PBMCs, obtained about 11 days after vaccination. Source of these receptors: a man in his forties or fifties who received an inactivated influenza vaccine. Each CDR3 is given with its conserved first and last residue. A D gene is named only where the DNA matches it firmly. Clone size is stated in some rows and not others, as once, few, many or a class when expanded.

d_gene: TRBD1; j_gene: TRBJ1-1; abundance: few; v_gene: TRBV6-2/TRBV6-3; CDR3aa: CASSPKTGGREAFF; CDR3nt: TGTGCCAGCAGCCCGAAGACAGGGGGCAGGGAAGCTTTCTTT
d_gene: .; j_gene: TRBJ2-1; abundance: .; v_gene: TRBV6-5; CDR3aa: CASSYAKYGEQFF; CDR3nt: TGTGCCAGCAGTTACGCGAAGTACGGTGAGCAGTTCTTC
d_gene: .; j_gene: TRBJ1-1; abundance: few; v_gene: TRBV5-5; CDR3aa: CASSLAPATYIEAFF; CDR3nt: TGTGCCAGCAGCTTGGCGCCAGCCACCTATATTGAAGCTTTCTTT
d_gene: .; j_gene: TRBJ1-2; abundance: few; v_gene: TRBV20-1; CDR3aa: CSASRPERDGYTF; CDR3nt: TGCAGTGCTTCGAGGCCTGAACGGGACGGCTACACCTTC
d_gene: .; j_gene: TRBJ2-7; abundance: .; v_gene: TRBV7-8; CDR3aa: CASSLMGGRLYEQYF; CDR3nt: TGTGCCAGCAGCCTAATGGGGGGACGACTTTACGAGCAGTACTTC
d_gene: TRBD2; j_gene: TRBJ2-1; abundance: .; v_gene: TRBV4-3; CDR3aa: CASSQSGTRTYNEQFF; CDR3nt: TGCGCCAGCAGCCAGTCCGGGACTAGGACCTACAATGAGCAGTTCTTC
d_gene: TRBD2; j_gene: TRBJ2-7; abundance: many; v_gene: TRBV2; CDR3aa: CASSELAGVSYEQYF; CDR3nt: TGTGCCAGCAGTGAACTAGCGGGAGTATCCTACGAGCAGTACTTC
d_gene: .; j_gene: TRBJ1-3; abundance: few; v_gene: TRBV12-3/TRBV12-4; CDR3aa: CASSSGAGGNTIYF; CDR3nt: TGTGCCAGCAGTTCAGGGGCGGGGGGAAACACCATATATTTT
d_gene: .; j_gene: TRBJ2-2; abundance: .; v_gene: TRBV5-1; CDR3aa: CASASGASGELFF; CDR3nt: TGCGCCAGCGCCTCCGGGGCGAGCGGGGAGCTGTTTTTT
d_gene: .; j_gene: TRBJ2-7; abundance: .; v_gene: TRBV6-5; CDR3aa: CASSYSRIPREQYF; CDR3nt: TGTGCCAGCAGTTACTCCAGAATACCGCGGGAGCAGTACTTC
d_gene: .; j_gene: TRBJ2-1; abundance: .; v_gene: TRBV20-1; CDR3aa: CSARVTGGGSYNEQFF; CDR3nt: TGCAGTGCTAGAGTTACCGGGGGTGGCTCCTACAATGAGCAGTTCTTC
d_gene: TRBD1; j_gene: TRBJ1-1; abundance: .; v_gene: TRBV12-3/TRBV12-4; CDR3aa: CASSKGTGAFF; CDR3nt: TGTGCCAGCAGTAAGGGGACAGGAGCTTTCTTT
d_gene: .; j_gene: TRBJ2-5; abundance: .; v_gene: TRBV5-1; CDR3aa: CASSFSGGPRLQETQYF; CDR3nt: TGCGCCAGCAGCTTCTCAGGGGGGCCTAGACTTCAAGAGACCCAGTACTTC
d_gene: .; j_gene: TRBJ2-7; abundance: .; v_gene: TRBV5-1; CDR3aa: CASSLSAGDYEQYF; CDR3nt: TGCGCCAGCAGCTTGAGTGCTGGGGACTACGAGCAGTACTTC
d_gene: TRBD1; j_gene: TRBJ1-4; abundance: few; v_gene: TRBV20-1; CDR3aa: CSVGKRGQEKLFF; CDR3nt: TGCAGTGTTGGAAAAAGGGGGCAAGAAAAACTGTTTTTT
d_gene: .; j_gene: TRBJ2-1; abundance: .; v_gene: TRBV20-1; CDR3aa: CSARGDLPNLYNEQFF; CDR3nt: TGCAGTGCTAGAGGGGATCTCCCTAACCTATACAATGAGCAGTTCTTC
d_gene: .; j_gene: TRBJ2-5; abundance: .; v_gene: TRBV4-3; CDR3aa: CASSQDFRAEETQYF; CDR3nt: TGCGCCAGCAGCCAAGATTTCCGGGCCGAAGAGACCCAGTACTTC
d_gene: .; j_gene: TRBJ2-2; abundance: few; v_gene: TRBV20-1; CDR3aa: CSARADANTGELFF; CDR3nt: TGCAGTGCTAGAGCGGACGCGAACACCGGGGAGCTGTTTTTT
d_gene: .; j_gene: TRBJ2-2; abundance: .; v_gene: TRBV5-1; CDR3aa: CASSLDSGTSRELFF; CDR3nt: TGCGCCAGCAGCTTGGACTCCGGGACATCACGGGAGCTGTTTTTT
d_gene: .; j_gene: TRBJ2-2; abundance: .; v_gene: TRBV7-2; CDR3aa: CASSLIILPSGTGELFF; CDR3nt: TGTGCCAGCAGCTTAATTATTCTGCCTAGTGGGACCGGGGAGCTGTTTTTT
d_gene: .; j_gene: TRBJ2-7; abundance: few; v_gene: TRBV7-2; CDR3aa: CASSLGPRSYEQYF; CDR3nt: TGTGCCAGCAGCTTGGGCCCGCGCTCCTACGAGCAGTACTTC
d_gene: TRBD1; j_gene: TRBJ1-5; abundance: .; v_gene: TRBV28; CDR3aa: CASKSTGGQGQPQHF; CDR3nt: TGTGCCAGCAAGAGTACAGGGGGTCAGGGTCAGCCCCAGCATTTT
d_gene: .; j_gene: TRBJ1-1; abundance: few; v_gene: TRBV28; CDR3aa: CASSFPRKTQRAEAFF; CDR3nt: TGTGCCAGCAGTTTTCCGAGGAAAACCCAAAGGGCTGAAGCTTTCTTT
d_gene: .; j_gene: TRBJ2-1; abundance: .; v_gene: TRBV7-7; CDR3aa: CASSLFGPNNEQFF; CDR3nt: TGTGCCAGCAGCTTATTTGGCCCGAACAATGAGCAGTTCTTC
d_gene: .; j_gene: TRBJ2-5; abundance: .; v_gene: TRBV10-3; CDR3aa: CAIGAEQETQYF; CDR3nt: TGTGCCATAGGGGCGGAACAAGAGACCCAGTACTTC
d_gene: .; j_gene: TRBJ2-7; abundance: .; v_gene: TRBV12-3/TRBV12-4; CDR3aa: CASSLVAREQYF; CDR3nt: TGTGCCAGCAGTCTCGTGGCCAGAGAGCAGTACTTC
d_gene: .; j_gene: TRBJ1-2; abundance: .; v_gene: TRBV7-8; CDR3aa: CASSPGTPNYGYTF; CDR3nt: TGTGCCAGCAGCCCCGGGACACCTAACTATGGCTACACCTTC
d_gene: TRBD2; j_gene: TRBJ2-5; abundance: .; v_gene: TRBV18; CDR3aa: CASSPQGLADRGTQYF; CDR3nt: TGTGCCAGCTCACCGCAGGGACTAGCGGACCGAGGGACCCAGTACTTC
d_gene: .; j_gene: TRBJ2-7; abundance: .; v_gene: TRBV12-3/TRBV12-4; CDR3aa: CASSLGQSQYF; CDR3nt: TGTGCCAGCAGTTTAGGACAGAGCCAGTACTTC